This T cell receptor (beta chain) was sequenced for a study of shared clonotypes between healthy human individuals. Looking at the study overall: The donor pool was made up of a couple of women and three men aged 18 to 49. Overall study findings and caveats: Clonotype sharing levels among donors were expected to vary with sequencing depth. Represented genetic and exposure-history diversity was restricted by having few donors.

About this clone itself: The antigen is not known.

The V end was cut by 5 bases, the J end by 4 bases, with 14 bases between. CDR1 and CDR2 from the germline V gene are LGHNA and YNFKEQ. The CDR3 is 14 residues long. CD8 cells classed as naive were CD45RO-negative and positively selected for CCR7, excluding terminally differentiated effector memory CD45RA+ cells. A deep-level run was used for the assay. The protocol was immunoSEQ multiplex PCR, while the TCRdb copy is restricted to in-frame clones and leaves out a portion. The sample has around 1.9 million clones, just under 95% seen once. The gene calls are TRBV4-2 and TRBJ1-1; D gene uncertain. Input material: naive CD8+ T cells from PBMCs. The receptor's source is a man aged 18 to 29 in good health. Some clones in this sample may be carry-over from other donors' samples. The CDR3 reads CASSSRLTVTEAFF. CDR3 in DNA: TGTGCCAGCAGCTCCAGGCTCACAGTCACTGAAGCTTTCTTT.